This entry concerns a single T cell receptor (beta chain). The antigen is unknown. CDR1 is MNHEY and CDR2 is SMNVEV in the germline V gene (reference sequence). V trimming: 5 bases; J trimming: 7 bases; junction bases outside the gene matches: 10. The CDR3 loop spans 15 amino acids. These data are taken from a study of OX40 agonist ivuxolimab in advanced cancers. General study findings and limits: At 0.1 to 3.0 mg/kg and by week 6, CD4+ and CD8+ T cells in the blood had expanded clonally. People who partly responded at 0.1-3.0 mg/kg had some of the least clonal expansion seen.

Here immunoSEQ multiplex PCR was the method, and the copy in TCRdb shows in-frame clones only, minus some. The data show 60,000 or so clones, 70% to 90% seen once. V usage is TRBV27 and J usage is TRBJ2-1, with TRBD1 identical over 8 bases. Sequencing used CD4+ or CD8+ T cells sorted from blood, obtained in a trial of the OX40 agonist ivuxolimab. This receptor was obtained from an adult with an advanced solid tumor such as melanoma, head and neck, liver or kidney cancer. CDR3 sequence reads: CASSPWTGIWNEQFF. As DNA, the CDR3 is TGTGCCAGCAGTCCATGGACAGGGATCTGGAATGAGCAGTTCTTC.